This TCR beta chain derives from a study of memory CD4+ T cells and cytomegalovirus serostatus (dated by TCRdb to about 2019). Regarding the research as a whole: A total of some 35 healthy Belgian adults, of whom 9 were CMV seropositive and about 25 were CMV seronegative, were included in the cohort. CD4+ memory TCRbeta repertoires of a Belgian cohort with known cytomegalovirus serostatus were sequenced in order to replicate a published TCR-based CMV serostatus classifier. Results the study describes overall, beyond this receptor: Of around 150 previously reported CMV-associated TCRbeta sequences, some 67 appeared in the CD4+ memory repertoires, each in one to five individuals. For CMV serostatus prediction, a median bootstrapped AUC of approximately 0.95 was reached with the original framework, and a median bootstrapped AUC of about 0.89 was reached with a US-trained random forest. Unlike the original study, which covered naive and memory CD4+ and CD8+ populations, the Belgian study sequenced only CD4+CD45RO+ memory cells. The original-framework classifier achieved a median bootstrapped AUC of about 0.95 with a 95% CI of 0.76-1.00 on the Belgian cohort. Results were interpreted as suggesting that the CMV-associated TCR signature is largely present in the CD4+ memory repertoire.

Genomic DNA was extracted from sorted cells with the Quick-DNA Microprep Kit. TCRbeta DNA was amplified with the immunoSEQ hsTCRbeta kit following the manufacturer's protocol. TCRbeta libraries were sequenced on an Illumina MiSeq instrument. As for the original processing: Once out-of-frame sequences had been removed, millions of distinct TCRbeta sequences were left, which works out to an average of around 73,000 per individual. Two values were used to score each individual: the count of 150 to 200 previously reported CMV-associated TCRbeta sequences and the total count of productive distinct TCRbeta sequences. A beta-binomial model was reimplemented in Python, and random forests from scikit-learn, run with default parameters, were trained on data from the US cohort. Classifier performance on the Belgian cohort was reported as the median AUC with percentile confidence intervals calculated over 10,000 bootstrap iterations. Held by TCRdb, this immuneACCESS table contains in-frame sequences only and omits some clones. Under half of the omission traces to an unresolved V gene where checked; the cause of the rest is unknown. D and trimming come from the DNA, and the V and J calls and clone size come from that table. This sample lists about 92,000 clones; roughly 80% were detected once. The ten largest clones represent approximately 4% of the sample.

The CDR3 runs 14 amino acids, cysteine and phenylalanine included. Left in the record is the CDR3 DNA by itself, 42 bases read in frame from the first base. The germline V end is reduced by 8 bases and the J end by 7 bases; junction bases left unmatched: 2. CDR1 is given as MDHEN and CDR2 as SYDVKM, both from the germline V gene. A FACSAria II was used to sort memory CD4+ T cells, defined as single viable CD3+CD4+CD8-CD45RO+ cells. CMV serostatus was assessed using a Roche Elecsys assay, by which serum IgG against CMV pp150, pp28, p38 and p52 was detected. After thawing, total CD4+ T cells were enriched by positive selection with CD4 magnetic microbeads. The samples came from a different study that was designed specifically to examine the CD4+ T cell memory repertoire. Peripheral blood mononuclear cells were isolated and cryopreserved according to standard operating procedures, and serum was stored at -80 degrees C. The staining relied on CD3-PerCP (BW264/56), CD4-APC (RPA-T4), CD45RO-PE (UCHT1) and CD8-Pacific Orange (3B5) antibodies, and Sytox blue was used to exclude non-viable cells.

Regarding this clone: Which antigen it targets is not known. There are no base qualities to consult, and no much larger clone falls within one base.

Source material: memory CD4+ T cells from blood. The chain was built from TRBV28 and TRBJ2-1, and TRBD2 aligns with 16 junction nucleotides. This sequence was found in an adult in good health and CMV-seropositive. The DNA sequence is given as TGTGCCAGCGAGGGACTAGCGGGAGGGAATGAGCAGTTCTTC. Translation gives CASEGLAGGNEQFF.